A single sample gave rise to the 11 T cell receptor beta chains below, sequenced in a study of beta chain features in type 1 diabetes (dated 2018 in TCRdb). These receptors are not linked to any known antigen. General study outcomes and caveats: Type 1 diabetes patients showed a moderate but significant shortening of TCRB CDR3 length in all four CD4+ subsets.

The library was prepared using the immunoSEQ multiplex PCR assay. The entire isolated RNA was reverse transcribed using the High Capacity cDNA Reverse Transcription Kit, and thus expressed TCRB transcripts were sequenced. The source is immuneACCESS, and TCRdb retained only in-frame sequences with V and J called. Part of the clones is not carried over; for the studies checked, unresolved V genes explain less than half of this, and the remainder is unexplained. A total of over 650,000 clones appear in this sample, around 15% of them only once. The top ten constitute 0.03% to 0.04% of the sample. Sequencing was carried out using naive CD4+ T cells from blood. The cell subset or site label of this sample denotes: true naive CD4+ T cells. Receptors were obtained from a man between 18 and 29 years old with type 1 diabetes.

The sample holds a few counts of this clone. The chain combines TRBV18 with TRBJ2-5; 7 bases agree with TRBD1. V dropped 4 bases and J dropped 2; count of bases not matched to a gene: 4. Germline V gene lookup returns CDR1 KGHSH and CDR2 LQKENI. The CDR3 has 14 amino acids. CDR3 nucleotide sequence: TGTGCCAGCTCACGACCGGGACAGCAAGAGACCCAGTACTTC. Protein product: CASSRPGQQETQYF.

This clone was detected a few times. The rearrangement links TRBV28 to TRBJ2-7, with 9 positions matching TRBD2. The V gene's germline CDR1 is MDHEN and CDR2 SYDVKM. J was trimmed by 3 bases and V by 8 bases; bases with no gene match: 8. The CDR3 has 14 amino acids. The CDR3 DNA sequence: TGTGCCAGCGTTGGGTTTAGCGGGAGCTACGAGCAGTACTTC. Its translation: CASVGFSGSYEQYF.

This chain uses TRBV7-2 with TRBJ2-1; TRBD1 matches at 12 bases. CDR1 and CDR2 from the germline V gene are SGHTA and FQGNSA. This CDR3 contains 14 residues. The V segment lost 5 bases and the J segment 9 bases; nucleotides outside the gene matches: 5. The CDR3 nucleotides read TGTGCCAGCAGCCCGGGACAGGGGGCGAGTGAGCAGTTCTTC. Residues: CASSPGQGASEQFF.

V gene TRBV29-1 combines with J gene TRBJ1-3, with D possibly TRBD1 on 6 matching bases. The germline gives CDR1 SQVTM, CDR2 ANQGSEA. V was shortened by 5 bases and J by 2 bases, with 13 bases between the two germline ends. The CDR3 is 14 amino acids. The CDR3 protein is CSVQSGTPGNTIYF. CDR3 coding DNA: TGCAGCGTTCAATCCGGGACACCTGGAAACACCATATATTTT.

The chain combines TRBV15 with TRBJ1-1, with D hard to call. The CDR3 sequence is 13 residues long. The V end was cut by 5 bases, the J end by 2 bases, with 9 bases between. Germline CDR1 reads LNHNV; CDR2 reads YYDKDF (reference sequence). Here the CDR3 DNA reads TGTGCCACCAGCGGAGCCTTAAACACTGAAGCTTTCTTT. Its protein product is CATSGALNTEAFF.

This clone was observed a handful of times. The chain joins TRBV29-1 to TRBJ1-2; D is ambiguous. Germline CDR1 reads SQVTM; CDR2 reads ANQGSEA. The CDR3 has 12 amino acids. V was clipped by 3 bases and J by 2 bases, with 7 bases between them. As DNA, the CDR3 is TGCAGCGTTGACCACACAAACTATGGCTACACCTTC. As protein: CSVDHTNYGYTF.

Only a few counts were recorded for this clone. Written as DNA, the CDR3 is TGTGCCAGCACTGAAGGGACAAGCACAGATACGCAGTATTTT. Its translation: CASTEGTSTDTQYF. V and J are TRBV28 and TRBJ2-3; perhaps TRBD1 as D (6 bases). CDR3 length equals 14 residues. V lost 7 bases to trimming and J lost 0 bases, with 11 bases between them. Germline V gives CDR1 MDHEN, CDR2 SYDVKM.

V and J are TRBV28 and TRBJ2-3, with D perhaps matching TRBD1 or TRBD2 (5 bases each). With 6 bases removed from V and 6 bases from J, the gap between germline ends came to 19 bases. The germline gives CDR1 MDHEN, CDR2 SYDVKM. The CDR3 covers 15 residues. CDR3 nucleotide sequence: TGTGCCAGCAGAGGAGCCGGGACCGCGGAGGATACGCAGTATTTT. This codes for CASRGAGTAEDTQYF.

This chain connects TRBV4-1 to TRBJ2-7; TRBD1 matches at 11 bases. The junction had 7 bases not matched to a gene; V was cut back by 6 bases and J by 6 bases. Germline CDR1 is MGHRA and CDR2 is YSYEKL. CDR3 length equals 14 residues. The CDR3, as DNA: TGCGCCAGCAGTCACCCGGGACAGGGGGGCGAGCAGTACTTC. Protein product: CASSHPGQGGEQYF.

The chain recombines TRBV13 with TRBJ2-7; a possible D gene is TRBD1 (6 bases). Germline CDR1 and CDR2: PRHDT and FYEKMQ (reference sequence). The CDR3 is made up of 17 amino acids. The V end was cut by 3 bases, the J end by 3 bases, with 21 bases between. The CDR3 nucleotides read TGTGCCAGCAGCTTGGTCCCCAAAAGGACAGAGCACTACGAGCAGTACTTC. Its protein product is CASSLVPKRTEHYEQYF.

In this sample, this clone turned up a few times. J is TRBJ2-2 and V is TRBV4-3; 7 nucleotides line up with TRBD2. V trimming: 4 bases; J trimming: 5 bases; junction bases outside the gene matches: 13. Per the germline V gene, CDR1 is LGHNA and CDR2 is YSLEER. This CDR3 spans 17 amino acids. CDR3 sequence reads: CASSPSGDSSLTGELFF. In DNA form, the CDR3 reads TGCGCCAGCAGCCCCAGCGGGGATTCCTCCCTGACCGGGGAGCTGTTTTTT.